The 27 T cell receptor beta chains presented below share a single source sample, sequenced in a study of Graves' ophthalmopathy and Graves' hyperthyroidism. RNA transcripts yielded amplified TCR beta CDR3 regions. Investigators did first-round RT-PCR with HTBI primers, then second-round multiplex PCR. TCRdb recomputed calls from the multiplex PCR reads with MiXCR, one row per CDR3 protein. The profile shows 400,000 or so distinct CDR3 sequences, about 16% of them singletons. Sequencing was carried out using peripheral blood. The receptors originated from a woman aged 18-29 years with stable Graves' hyperthyroidism.

A note on this clonotype: Given a much more abundant clone one base away, this may be a read error. This rearrangement joins TRBV5-1 to TRBJ1-6; tentative D call: TRBD1 (5 bases). The CDR3 is 15 amino acids. Germline lookup yields CDR1 SGHRS and CDR2 YFSETQ. The CDR3 is CASTHDSSYNSRLHF. The CDR3 nucleotides read TGCGCCAGCACTCACGACAGCTCCTATAATTCACGCCTCCACTTT.

This clonotype was observed many times. This sequence joins TRBV11-2 and TRBJ1-2; D possibly corresponds to TRBD1 (5 bases). Trimming removed 0 bases at V and 6 bases at J, with 17 bases between. The germline V gene has CDR1 SGHAT and CDR2 FQNNGV. The CDR3 sequence is 16 residues long. CDR3 DNA: TGTGCCAGCAGCTTAGATCGGGGGGGAATCAGGGATGGCTACACCTTC. As protein: CASSLDRGGIRDGYTF.

Many counts were recorded for this clonotype. The rearrangement uses TRBV4-1 and TRBJ2-7; the D gene is possibly TRBD2 (5 bases). Germline CDR1 MGHRA, CDR2 YSYEKL. The CDR3 covers 14 residues. The V gene lost 3 bases and the J gene lost 6 bases, with 15 bases spanning the gap. CDR3 region: CASSHPVRGREQYF. As DNA, the CDR3 is TGCGCCAGCAGCCACCCGGTTCGAGGGCGCGAGCAGTACTTC.

There are many counts of this clonotype. V is TRBV12-3 or TRBV12-4 and J is TRBJ1-1, with D unclear. The CDR3 covers 13 residues. Trimming left V 5 bases short and J 4 bases short, with 11 bases between. The CDR3 coding sequence is TGTGCCAGCAGTGCCGACACCAGCACTGAAGCTTTCTTT. This codes for CASSADTSTEAFF.

This clonotype came up many times. This chain links TRBV5-5 with TRBJ1-2; D not certain. The CDR3 runs to 13 residues. Germline-derived CDR1 and CDR2 are SGHKS and YYEKEE (reference sequence). V lost 0 bases and J lost 1, with 4 bases in between. In nucleotides, the CDR3 is TGTGCCAGCAGCTTGGACATTAACTATGGCTACACCTTC. Its protein product is CASSLDINYGYTF.

This clonotype occurred many times. The chain combines TRBV6-5 with TRBJ1-2, with 12 bases aligning to TRBD1. V was pared by 0 bases and J by 8 bases, with 4 bases of the junction left unmatched. The CDR3 is made up of 15 amino acids. Germline-derived CDR1 and CDR2 are MNHEY and SVGAGI. The CDR3 here is CASSYSGQGAGGYTF. In DNA form, the CDR3 reads TGTGCCAGCAGTTACTCGGGACAGGGGGCGGGGGGCTACACCTTC.

About this clonotype itself: Being one base from a much bigger clone, this may be a read error. The gene calls are TRBV6-1 and TRBJ1-5; D is uncertain. The CDR3 runs to 13 residues. The germline V gene encodes CDR1 MNHNS and CDR2 SASEGT. Trimming took 8 bases from V and 7 from J, leaving 15 bases between them. The CDR3: CASCLTVGQPQHF. CDR3 nucleotides: TGTGCCAGCTGCCTTACGGTGGGGCAGCCCCAGCATTTT.

This clonotype was detected many times. V usage is TRBV5-5 and J usage is TRBJ2-5; D possibly uses TRBD1 or TRBD2 (5 bases each). The CDR3 covers 17 residues. The germline V gene encodes CDR1 SGHKS and CDR2 YYEKEE (reference sequence). Trimming cost V 4 bases and J 5 bases, with 24 bases left between them. CDR3 bases: TGTGCCAGCAGCCCTCTTGTAATTCAGGGACGGAGGGAGACCCAGTACTTC. Protein product: CASSPLVIQGRRETQYF.

In its sample, this clonotype was seen many times. This chain uses TRBV10-3 with TRBJ2-2; no clear D gene. V was pared by 4 bases and J by 4 bases, with 16 bases between. Looked up from germline, CDR1 is ENHRY and CDR2 is SYGVKD. The CDR3 runs to 16 residues. CDR3 in amino acids: CAISVDHPQATGELFF. CDR3 DNA: TGTGCCATCAGTGTGGACCACCCGCAGGCCACCGGGGAGCTGTTTTTT.

As regards this clonotype: Here the CDR3 omits its conserved ending phenylalanine or tryptophan, so a read error is the likely source. The rearrangement uses TRBV3-1 and TRBJ1-2; TRBD1 might be the D (5 bases). Germline CDR1 reads LGHDT; CDR2 reads YNNKEL (reference sequence). This CDR3 has 13 residues. V was shortened by 4 bases and J by 6 bases, with 12 bases between the two germline ends. Here the CDR3 DNA reads TGTGCCAGCAGCCTACGGGACTCGAATGGCTACACCGTC. Protein: CASSLRDSNGYTV.

This clonotype appeared many times. CDR3 nucleotides: TGTGCCAGCAGTTTCGGGACAGAGGACTACGAGCAGTACTTC. Its translation: CASSFGTEDYEQYF. V gene TRBV12-3 or TRBV12-4 combines with J gene TRBJ2-7; TRBD1 matches at 7 bases. The CDR3 has 14 residues. V lost 3 bases, J lost 3 bases, and 5 bases stayed unmatched.

This clonotype appeared many times. As DNA, the CDR3 is TGTGCCAGCAGCTTAGTGTCCGACCCCGGGGAGACCCAGTACTTC. Translated: CASSLVSDPGETQYF. V gene TRBV7-2 combines with J gene TRBJ2-5; D is unresolved. Per the germline V gene, CDR1 is SGHTA and CDR2 is FQGNSA. The length of the CDR3 is 15 residues. The ends were cut back, 1 base at V and 5 bases at J, with 14 bases in the middle.

This clonotype was detected a few times. The junction shows a germline mismatch at one end, possibly a read error. The chain joins TRBV2 to TRBJ2-2, with 12 nucleotides matching TRBD2. The CDR3 loop spans 17 amino acids. Germline V gene lookup returns CDR1 SNHLY and CDR2 FYNNEI. The CDR3 loop reads CASSVTSGGLNTGELCF. CDR3 coding DNA: TGTGCCAGCAGTGTGACTAGCGGGGGTTTAAACACCGGGGAGCTGTGTTTT.

Details on this clonotype: The junction shows a germline mismatch at one end, possibly a read error. The CDR3 coding sequence is TGTGCCAGCAGCTTAAACGTAGCGTTCAACGATCAGTACTTC. This sequence encodes CASSLNVAFNDQYF. The rearrangement links TRBV11-2 to TRBJ2-7, with D possibly matching TRBD2 (5 bases). CDR3 length: 14 residues. CDR1 and CDR2 (germline): SGHAT, FQNNGV. Full variable domain (missing parts from reference TRBV11-2 and TRBJ2-7): EAGVAQSPRYKIIEKRQSVAFWCNPISGHATLYWYQQILGQGPKLLIQFQNNGVVDDSQLPKDRFSAERLKGVDSTLKIQPAKLEDSAVYLCASSLNVAFNDQYFGPGTRLTVT.

The chain carries TRBV10-3 and TRBJ1-2; a weak D match, TRBD1 (6 bases). The CDR3 has 14 residues. Germline lookup yields CDR1 ENHRY and CDR2 SYGVKD. V dropped 2 bases and J dropped 2 bases, with 9 bases sitting between them. The CDR3 DNA follows: TGTGCCATCAGTGAGAAGGGGGTGAACTATGGCTACACCTTC. Translation: CAISEKGVNYGYTF.

In this sample, this clonotype turned up many times. The CDR3 DNA sequence: TGTGCCAGCAGTTTAGCCGACAGGGCGAACACTGAAGCTTTCTTT. Amino acids: CASSLADRANTEAFF. The chain combines TRBV12-3 or TRBV12-4 with TRBJ1-1; 7 positions match TRBD1. This CDR3 has 15 residues. V dropped 0 bases and J dropped 1; count of bases not matched to a gene: 2.

This clonotype was detected many times. The chain employs TRBV12-3 or TRBV12-4 and TRBJ1-1; possibly TRBD1 for D (5 bases). V lost 5 bases, J lost 8 bases, and 12 bases lay in between. The CDR3 is 12 amino acids. The CDR3 nucleotides are TGTGCCAGCAGTGGAGAGGGGCCCGAAGCTTTCTTT. Protein: CASSGEGPEAFF.

V and J are TRBV28 and TRBJ2-2; D is unclear. Deletions cut 10 bases from V and 3 bases from J, with 18 bases between. The CDR3 totals 15 residues. CDR1 and CDR2 (germline): MDHEN, SYDVKM. CDR3 sequence reads: CAIKDFDVDTGELFF. The CDR3 nucleotides are TGTGCCATCAAGGATTTTGATGTAGACACCGGGGAGCTGTTTTTT. The variable domain in full, with the rest retrieved from reference TRBV28 and TRBJ2-2, is DVKVTQSSRYLVKRTGEKVFLECVQDMDHENMFWYRQDPGLGLRLIYFSYDVKMKEKGDIPEGYSVSREKKERFSLILESASTNQTSMYLCAIKDFDVDTGELFFGEGSRLTVL.

This clonotype was observed many times. V and J are TRBV19 and TRBJ1-5, with TRBD1 matching 7 bases. The CDR3 totals 15 residues. J gave up 2 bases and V 5 bases, and 6 bases lay outside the gene matches. Looked up from germline, CDR1 is LNHDA and CDR2 is SQIVND (reference sequence). CDR3 sequence: CASSYRGLGNQPQHF. In nucleotides, the CDR3 is TGTGCCAGTAGTTACAGGGGCTTGGGCAATCAGCCCCAGCATTTT.

The chain combines TRBV2 with TRBJ1-1; D not certain. V shed 4 bases and J shed 2 bases, with 14 bases lying between them. Germline CDR1 and CDR2: SNHLY and FYNNEI. The length of the CDR3 is 15 residues. For the CDR3, the DNA is TGTGCCAGCAGTGTTAGAGCAGGTTTAAACACTGAAGCTTTCTTT. It is translated as CASSVRAGLNTEAFF.

This clonotype occurred many times. The V and J genes are TRBV6-5 and TRBJ2-7; TRBD1 is a possible D gene (6 bases). CDR3 length equals 14 residues. Between the trimmed V and J ends, which lost 8 bases and 0 bases, there was a span of 14 bases. CDR1 MNHEY and CDR2 SVGAGI come from the germline V gene. CDR3 sequence (DNA): TGTGCCAGCTCGGCAACAGGGAGCTCCTACGAGCAGTACTTC. Translating it yields CASSATGSSYEQYF.

This clonotype was detected ten times or more. This sequence joins TRBV25-1 and TRBJ1-1, with unresolved D. The germline V gene has CDR1 MGHDK and CDR2 SYGVNS. V was shortened by 1 base and J by 3 bases, with 9 bases between the two germline ends. The CDR3 has 14 amino acids. The CDR3 loop reads CASSESGRHTEAFF. The CDR3 DNA reads as TGTGCCAGCAGTGAATCCGGCCGACACACTGAAGCTTTCTTT.

J is TRBJ1-4 and V is TRBV20-1; D unclear. CDR1 and CDR2 (germline): DFQATT, SNEGSKA (reference sequence). The ends were cut back, 0 bases at V and 5 bases at J, with 10 bases in the middle. The CDR3 loop spans 14 amino acids. The CDR3 sequence is CSARDARMNEKLFF. DNA of the CDR3: TGCAGTGCTAGAGATGCACGGATGAATGAAAAACTGTTTTTT.

This clonotype was seen at least ten times. The chain employs TRBV11-2 and TRBJ1-3; D may be TRBD1 (5 bases). V lost 4 bases to trimming and J lost 0 bases, with 13 bases between them. The germline V gene encodes CDR1 SGHAT and CDR2 FQNNGV. The CDR3 extends over 16 amino acids. CDR3 sequence: CASSWSGRSSGNTIYF. The DNA for the CDR3 is TGTGCCAGCAGCTGGTCGGGACGGAGCTCTGGAAACACCATATATTTT.

This clonotype was counted many times. The V and J genes are TRBV5-1 and TRBJ2-7; tentatively, D is TRBD2 (8 bases). V dropped 2 bases and J dropped 0 bases, with 12 bases sitting between them. The CDR3 is made up of 15 amino acids. Germline CDR1 and CDR2: SGHRS and YFSETQ. The CDR3 loop reads CASSFRGTSSYEQYF. The CDR3 nucleotides read TGCGCCAGCAGCTTCAGGGGGACTAGCTCCTACGAGCAGTACTTC.

The V and J genes are TRBV6-2 or TRBV6-3 and TRBJ2-2; TRBD1 might be the D (6 bases). The V end was cut by 7 bases, the J end by 1 base, with 10 bases between. The CDR3 has 14 amino acids. Per the germline V gene, CDR1 is MNHEY and CDR2 is SVGEGT. CDR3 sequence: CASKQGWNTGELFF. The CDR3 DNA follows: TGTGCCAGCAAACAGGGATGGAACACCGGGGAGCTGTTTTTT.

This clonotype was picked up many times. V and J are TRBV9 and TRBJ2-4, with a weak D call TRBD2 (5 bases). Germline values: CDR1 SGDLS, CDR2 YYNGEE. The length of the CDR3 is 15 residues. Trimming stripped 0 bases from V and 2 bases from J, with 9 bases between. The CDR3 spells CASSVGGPSKNIQYF. Written as DNA, the CDR3 is TGTGCCAGCAGCGTAGGAGGGCCCTCCAAAAACATTCAGTACTTC. Variable domain in full (rest from reference TRBV9 and TRBJ2-4): DSGVTQTPKHLITATGQRVTLRCSPRSGDLSVYWYQQSLDQGLQFLIQYYNGEERAKGNILERFSAQQFPDLHSELNLSSLELGDSALYFCASSVGGPSKNIQYFGAGTRLSVL.